The clone carrying this T cell receptor (beta chain) was seen a few times. They built TCR cDNA with 5'RACE template switching, a step that put in a universal primer site and UMIs. TCRdb ran MiXCR on the 5' RACE reads and lists one entry per CDR3 protein. Altogether 95,000 to 150,000 distinct CDR3 sequences are present, 7.4% being singletons, with the ten largest covering nearly 2.5%. The sample originates from a study of T cells after yellow fever vaccination. The germline V gene encodes CDR1 ENHRY and CDR2 SYGVKD. The CDR3 covers 14 residues. The trim removed 6 bases at V and 3 bases at J, leaving 4 bases unmatched.

The rearrangement joins TRBV10-3 to TRBJ2-1, with TRBD1 matching 8 bases. This clonotype was obtained from a man aged 18-30 years who received the YFV17D yellow fever vaccine. Sequenced material: CD4+ T cells sorted from PBMCs, taken around 10 days after the first yellow fever vaccination. The CDR3 sequence: CAISGQGNYNEQFF. DNA for the CDR3: TGTGCCATCAGCGGACAGGGTAACTACAATGAGCAGTTCTTC.